This T cell receptor beta chain stems from a study of blood T cell repertoires in COVID-19. Study details: Acute-phase and convalescent COVID-19 samples originated in the United States, Italy and Spain.

This CDR3 spans 18 amino acids. With V trimmed by 10 bases and J by 1 base, 12 bases remained unmatched. Germline loops: CDR1 ENHRY, CDR2 SYGVKD. Data came from immunoSEQ multiplex PCR; TCRdb stores just in-frame clones and leaves some out. This repertoire shows some 30,000 clones, around 84% found once; its top ten account for around 10%. This chain links TRBV10-3 with TRBJ2-4, with TRBD2 matching 14 bases. Sequencing input: peripheral blood. The receptor's source is a human donor in a cohort sampled during active COVID-19. The donor label of this sample is uncertain. The CDR3 reads CATRPGTSGSPAKNIQYF. As DNA, the CDR3 is TGTGCCACCCGCCCCGGGACTAGCGGGAGCCCGGCCAAAAACATTCAGTACTTC.